Each of the 20 T cell receptor beta chains below was sequenced from the same sample in a study of T cell repertoires in cytomegalovirus infection. No cognate antigen is known for these TCRs. TCRdb re-derived calls from the reads in MiXCR, one entry per CDR3 protein. The table lists about 570,000 distinct CDR3 sequences, just under 40% of them singletons. The input for sequencing was cultured PBMCs, taken from culture after CMV antigen stimulation. These receptors were obtained from a human donor in good health (CMV status not recorded). Some clones in this sample may be carry-over from other donors' samples.

V usage is TRBV6-6 and J usage is TRBJ2-3; 8 positions agree with TRBD2. The CDR3 consists of 16 residues. V shed 3 bases, J shed 0 bases, and the junction held 5 bases outside the gene matches. Germline lookup yields CDR1 MNHNY and CDR2 SVGAGI (reference sequence). The CDR3 nucleotides read TGTGCCAGCAGTTATCGAGCGGGGGTTAGCACAGATACGCAGTATTTT. It yields the protein CASSYRAGVSTDTQYF.

This clonotype was recorded a few times. J is TRBJ2-1 and V is TRBV18; D possibly corresponds to TRBD2 (6 bases). V lost 3 bases to trimming and J lost 10 bases, with 16 bases between them. The CDR3 contains 14 residues. Germline assignment: CDR1 KGHSH and CDR2 LQKENI. The CDR3 DNA sequence: TGTGCCAGCTCACCTCACCCCTCTAGCGTGGAGCAGTTCTTC. Its translation: CASSPHPSSVEQFF.

This clonotype was counted only a few times. The V and J genes are TRBV2 and TRBJ1-5; TRBD1 matches at 7 bases. Trimming cost V 4 bases and J 0 bases; bases outside gene matches: 6. This CDR3 is built from 16 residues. Germline V gives CDR1 SNHLY, CDR2 FYNNEI. The CDR3 is CASSGPGQYSNQPQHF. CDR3 sequence (DNA): TGTGCCAGCAGTGGCCCGGGACAGTATAGCAATCAGCCCCAGCATTTT. The full variable domain, completed using reference TRBV2 and TRBJ1-5, is EPEVTQTPSHQVTQMGQEVILRCVPISNHLYFYWYRQILGQKVEFLVSFYNNEISEKSEIFDDQFSVERPDGSNFTLKIRSTKLEDSAMYFCASSGPGQYSNQPQHFGDGTRLSIL.

This clonotype was seen more than once but under ten times. The chain joins TRBV7-8 to TRBJ2-2, with D unclear. Trimming shortened V by 4 bases and J by 6 bases, and 12 bases separated the two germline ends. CDR3 size: 14 residues. Germline V gives CDR1 SGHVS, CDR2 FQNEAQ. The CDR3 DNA reads TGTGCCAGCAGCTCAACTTATGGGGCCGGGGAGCTGTTTTTT. Translation: CASSSTYGAGELFF. Drawing the rest from reference TRBV7-8 and TRBJ2-2, the complete variable domain is GAGVSQSPRYKVAKRGQDVALRCDPISGHVSLFWYQQALGQGPEFLTYFQNEAQLDKSGLPSDRFFAERPEGSVSTLKIQRTQQEDSAVYLCASSSTYGAGELFFGEGSRLTVL.

The CDR3 DNA reads TGCGCCAGCAGCTACACTAGCATCGGGAAGGGAGATACGCAGTATTTT. Its translation: CASSYTSIGKGDTQYF. This sequence joins TRBV5-1 and TRBJ2-3, with D perhaps TRBD2 (6 bases). Germline V gene sequence: CDR1 SGHRS, CDR2 YFSETQ. Trimming stripped 3 bases from V and 5 bases from J, with 19 bases between. The CDR3 sequence is 16 residues long.

The chain carries TRBV7-8 and TRBJ2-3; 7 nucleotides align to TRBD1. The CDR3 has 17 amino acids. Germline loops: CDR1 SGHVS, CDR2 FQNEAQ. Losses at the gene ends were 5 bases for V and 3 bases for J; bases not matched to a gene: 14. In DNA form, the CDR3 reads TGTGCCAGCAGCCCGACCCGGGACAGCCAGCGGACAGATACGCAGTATTTT. Protein sequence: CASSPTRDSQRTDTQYF.

The V gene is TRBV7-6, the J gene TRBJ2-1; weak D call: TRBD2 (6 bases). Trimming shortened V by 1 base and J by 10 bases, and 20 bases separated the two germline ends. The germline CDR1 and CDR2 sequences are SGHVS and FNYEAQ. The CDR3 spans 16 residues. The CDR3 DNA sequence: TGTGCCAGCAGCTTAGGGGGCGCTGAAGGAGGGCAGGAGCAGTTCTTC. It is translated as CASSLGGAEGGQEQFF.

This clonotype has only one observation. The chain recombines TRBV15 with TRBJ1-6; 7 nucleotides line up with TRBD1. CDR3 length equals 16 residues. V trimming: 3 bases; J trimming: 1 base; junction bases outside the gene matches: 3. The germline V gene encodes CDR1 LNHNV and CDR2 YYDKDF (reference sequence). The CDR3 coding sequence is TGTGCCACCAGCAGTCGGACAGGATCCTATAATTCACCCCTCCACTTT. Residues: CATSSRTGSYNSPLHF.

V gene TRBV7-4 combines with J gene TRBJ2-1; 10 nucleotides agree with TRBD2. The CDR3 runs to 12 residues. The J segment lost 15 bases and the V segment lost 4 bases, leaving 6 bases of the junction unmatched. The germline V gene has CDR1 SGHVT and CDR2 SQSDAQ. The CDR3 nucleotides are TGTGCCAGCAGCTCCGGACTAGCGGATCTGTTCTTC. Its protein is CASSSGLADLFF.

The chain employs TRBV7-8 and TRBJ2-7, with no clear D. CDR1 and CDR2 from the germline V gene are SGHVS and FQNEAQ. V was shortened by 5 bases and J by 3 bases, with 20 bases between the two germline ends. The length of the CDR3 is 16 residues. CDR3 loop: CASSLDRAPTNYEQYF. CDR3 nucleotide sequence: TGTGCCAGCAGCCTAGACCGGGCCCCGACCAACTACGAGCAGTACTTC.

This chain links TRBV7-9 with TRBJ1-6; 7 nucleotides line up with TRBD1. Germline V gene sequence: CDR1 SEHNR, CDR2 FQNEAQ (reference sequence). The CDR3 has 15 residues. With V trimmed by 5 bases and J by 10 bases, 11 bases remained unmatched. The CDR3 region is CASSPGDRKDSPLHF. CDR3 coding DNA: TGTGCCAGCAGCCCGGGGGACAGAAAGGACTCACCCCTCCACTTT.

The V call is TRBV5-4, the J call TRBJ1-1; TRBD1 aligns across 7 bases. V trimming: 0 bases; J trimming: 10 bases; junction bases outside the gene matches: 9. Germline V gene sequence: CDR1 SGHNT, CDR2 YYREEE (reference sequence). The CDR3 loop spans 14 amino acids. The CDR3 region is CASSLGQGRNGAFF. Written as DNA, the CDR3 is TGTGCCAGCAGCTTGGGACAGGGCCGAAACGGAGCTTTCTTT.

In its sample, this clonotype was seen once. The J gene is TRBJ2-7, the V gene TRBV27; D is unresolved. This CDR3 has 13 amino acids. Trimming stripped 5 bases from V and 3 bases from J, with 11 bases between. Germline loops: CDR1 MNHEY, CDR2 SMNVEV (reference sequence). CDR3 DNA: TGTGCCAGCAGTCCCGGGTCCTACTACGAGCAGTACTTC. Translating gives CASSPGSYYEQYF.

This CDR3 is CASSYLLAGDTQYF. In nucleotides, the CDR3 is TGTGCCAGCAGTTACTTGCTAGCGGGAGATACGCAGTATTTT. The V call is TRBV6-2 or TRBV6-3, the J call TRBJ2-3, with TRBD2 matching over 8 bases. Germline V gene data show CDR1 as MNHEY and CDR2 as SVGEGT. This CDR3 comprises 14 residues. V lost 1 base and J lost 5; bases outside the gene matches: 2.

This clonotype was picked up a small number of times. The rearrangement links TRBV19 to TRBJ2-7; 8 nucleotides agree with TRBD2. The germline CDR1 and CDR2 sequences are LNHDA and SQIVND (reference sequence). This CDR3 has 14 amino acids. V was pared by 4 bases and J by 6 bases, with 8 bases of the junction left unmatched. CDR3 region: CASSSVPGGSEQYF. The CDR3 DNA sequence: TGTGCCAGTAGTAGCGTACCGGGAGGGTCCGAGCAGTACTTC.

The chain is built from TRBV18 and TRBJ2-1; D is unresolved. The CDR3 length is 12 residues. The V end was cut by 2 bases, the J end by 12 bases, with 11 bases between. Germline V gene sequence: CDR1 KGHSH, CDR2 LQKENI. CDR3 nucleotide sequence: TGTGCCAGCTCACCAGGGTCACAGTGGCAGTTCTTC. Translating it yields CASSPGSQWQFF.

The chain joins TRBV7-2 to TRBJ2-1; 9 nucleotides line up with TRBD1. The germline V gene encodes CDR1 SGHTA and CDR2 FQGNSA. This CDR3 spans 17 amino acids. V trimming: 3 bases; J trimming: 6 bases; junction bases outside the gene matches: 12. The CDR3 DNA reads as TGTGCCAGCAGCTTTTCAAGCCGACAGGGGGTGCCCAATGAGCAGTTCTTC. It codes for CASSFSSRQGVPNEQFF. Looking up the rest from reference TRBV7-2 and TRBJ2-1 gives the full variable domain: GAGVSQSPSNKVTEKGKDVELRCDPISGHTALYWYRQSLGQGLEFLIYFQGNSAPDKSGLPSDRFSAERTGGSVSTLTIQRTQQEDSAVYLCASSFSSRQGVPNEQFFGPGTRLTVL.

The rearrangement joins TRBV11-2 to TRBJ2-3, with a weak D call TRBD2 (6 bases). CDR3 length: 15 residues. Trimming stripped 3 bases from V and 4 bases from J, with 14 bases between. Germline values: CDR1 SGHAT, CDR2 FQNNGV. CDR3: CASSLVSGEADTQYF. In DNA form, the CDR3 reads TGTGCCAGCAGCTTGGTCTCGGGGGAAGCAGATACGCAGTATTTT.

This clonotype was observed a handful of times. This chain uses TRBV7-6 with TRBJ1-1, with TRBD1 matching 7 bases. Germline values: CDR1 SGHVS, CDR2 FNYEAQ. The CDR3 has 17 residues. V trimming: 6 bases; J trimming: 4 bases; junction bases outside the gene matches: 17. CDR3 coding DNA: TGTGCCAGCAGTCTGGGGGCAGGGGGAAGGGCGGGCACTGAAGCTTTCTTT. This gives the protein CASSLGAGGRAGTEAFF.

The rearrangement joins TRBV19 to TRBJ1-1, with 8 bases fitting TRBD1. Germline V gene sequence: CDR1 LNHDA, CDR2 SQIVND (reference sequence). The CDR3 loop spans 14 amino acids. J lost 3 bases, V lost 4 bases, and 4 bases had no gene match. The DNA for the CDR3 is TGTGCCAGTAGTAAGGGGACAGGCGACACTGAAGCTTTCTTT. It codes for CASSKGTGDTEAFF.